The 13 T cell receptor beta chains in this list originate from one sample, sequenced in a study of OX40 agonist ivuxolimab in advanced cancers. Here immunoSEQ multiplex PCR was the method, and the copy in TCRdb shows in-frame clones only, minus some. Among around 35,000 clones listed, roughly nine tenths were seen once. The sequencing used CD4+ or CD8+ T cells sorted from blood, collected in a trial of the OX40 agonist ivuxolimab. The receptors here all came from an adult with an advanced solid tumor such as melanoma, head and neck, liver or kidney cancer.

The count of this clone is one. J is TRBJ1-4 and V is TRBV28; D is ambiguous. This CDR3 has 14 amino acids. The germline V gene has CDR1 MDHEN and CDR2 SYDVKM. V was clipped by 2 bases and J by 4 bases, with 8 bases between them. Here the CDR3 DNA reads TGTGCCAGCAGTTTAGACGGAATTAATGAAAAACTGTTTTTT. Translating gives CASSLDGINEKLFF. Combining the CDR3 with reference TRBV28 and TRBJ1-4 gives the whole variable domain DVKVTQSSRYLVKRTGEKVFLECVQDMDHENMFWYRQDPGLGLRLIYFSYDVKMKEKGDIPEGYSVSREKKERFSLILESASTNQTSMYLCASSLDGINEKLFFGSGTQLSVL.

This chain connects TRBV5-5 to TRBJ1-3, with no clear D. This CDR3 comprises 15 residues. V was cut by 1 base and J by 3 bases, with 11 bases left in between. Per the germline V gene, CDR1 is SGHKS and CDR2 is YYEKEE (reference sequence). This CDR3 reads CASSLIEGSGNTIYF. The CDR3 DNA reads TGTGCCAGCAGCTTGATCGAGGGTAGTGGAAACACCATATATTTT.

The chain joins TRBV14 to TRBJ2-1; a weak D match, TRBD2 (5 bases). The CDR3 contains 17 residues. Germline CDR1 SGHDN, CDR2 FVKESK. The V and J ends lost 2 bases and 3 bases respectively, with 17 bases between them. The CDR3 sequence: CASSQRTPEALYNEQFF. As DNA, the CDR3 is TGTGCCAGCAGCCAACGGACTCCAGAGGCTCTCTACAATGAGCAGTTCTTC.

The CDR3 sequence: CASSLGLAGVGETQYF. The CDR3 nucleotides are TGTGCCAGCAGCTTGGGACTAGCGGGAGTGGGAGAGACCCAGTACTTC. The chain employs TRBV5-4 and TRBJ2-5; TRBD2 agrees at 12 bases. V lost 0 bases and J lost 4; bases outside the gene matches: 4. This CDR3 is 16 amino acids long. Per the germline V gene, CDR1 is SGHNT and CDR2 is YYREEE (reference sequence).

The chain has TRBV7-2 and TRBJ2-1; the match to TRBD2 covers 9 bases. Germline trimming cut 2 bases from V and 5 bases from J; bases unmatched to any gene: 10. The CDR3 length is 17 residues. Germline CDR1 is SGHTA and CDR2 is FQGNSA. CDR3 region: CASSLPLPGLAHNEQFF. DNA for the CDR3: TGTGCCAGCAGCTTACCCCTCCCGGGACTAGCCCACAATGAGCAGTTCTTC.

This chain links TRBV25-1 with TRBJ1-1, with no clear D. From germline, CDR1 is MGHDK and CDR2 SYGVNS. Trimming removed 7 bases at V and 0 bases at J, with 12 bases between. CDR3 length: 14 amino acids. CDR3 in DNA: TGTGCCAGCACGGGTCTACCCATGAACACTGAAGCTTTCTTT. Encoded protein: CASTGLPMNTEAFF.

The chain has TRBV18 and TRBJ2-7, with D uncertain. The CDR3 spans 16 residues. The germline CDR1 and CDR2 sequences are KGHSH and LQKENI. V dropped 1 base and J dropped 1 base, with 14 bases sitting between them. CDR3 nucleotide sequence: TGTGCCAGCTCACCACGCCCGTTCGCAGGTTCCTACGAGCAGTACTTC. This translates into CASSPRPFAGSYEQYF.

The V call is TRBV28, the J call TRBJ2-2; D uncertain. The length of the CDR3 is 12 residues. V was clipped by 6 bases and J by 8 bases, with 10 bases between them. The V gene's germline CDR1 is MDHEN and CDR2 SYDVKM. The CDR3 protein is CASSSSTGELFF. CDR3 DNA: TGTGCCAGCAGCTCCTCGACAGGGGAGCTGTTTTTT.

CDR3 residues: CASSLGLAGDTQYF. The CDR3 region has the DNA TGCGCCAGCAGTTTAGGACTAGCGGGAGATACGCAGTATTTT. J is TRBJ2-3 and V is TRBV10-1; 11 nucleotides agree with TRBD2. CDR3 length: 14 amino acids. V gave up 5 bases and J gave up 5 bases; unmatched junction bases: 3. Germline V lookup: CDR1 WNHNN, CDR2 SYGVQD (reference sequence).

CDR3 in DNA: TGTGCCAGCAGCTTAGATGGGCGTAGTAGCACAGATACGCAGTATTTT. The encoded protein is CASSLDGRSSTDTQYF. The chain couples TRBV7-3 to TRBJ2-3; D remains unclear. The CDR3 consists of 16 residues. V was cut by 2 bases and J by 0 bases, with 12 bases left in between. Germline V CDR1 and CDR2: SGHTA, FQGTGA.

This chain uses TRBV28 with TRBJ2-1, with D possibly TRBD1 on 5 matching bases. In germline, CDR1 is MDHEN, CDR2 SYDVKM. This CDR3 contains 16 residues. Trimming removed 5 bases from V and 0 bases from J, with 14 bases in between. The CDR3 is CASSPHRLRSYNEQFF. CDR3 coding DNA: TGTGCCAGCAGTCCCCACAGGTTACGCTCCTACAATGAGCAGTTCTTC.

The chain joins TRBV7-6 to TRBJ2-1, with D unresolved. CDR1 is SGHVS, CDR2 FNYEAQ, per germline. V shed 2 bases and J shed 0 bases, with 8 bases lying between them. The CDR3 length is 15 residues. The chain's CDR3 is CASSLSQNSYNEQFF. CDR3 in DNA: TGTGCCAGCAGCTTATCACAGAACTCCTACAATGAGCAGTTCTTC.

This clone was seen once. The chain is built from TRBV20-1 and TRBJ2-1; D is unresolved. The germline V and J ends were trimmed by 7 bases and 1 base, with 5 bases remaining between them. Germline V lookup: CDR1 DFQATT, CDR2 SNEGSKA (reference sequence). The CDR3 is made up of 11 amino acids. The CDR3 is CSGSSYNEQFF. CDR3 sequence (DNA): TGCAGTGGATCGTCCTACAATGAGCAGTTCTTC.